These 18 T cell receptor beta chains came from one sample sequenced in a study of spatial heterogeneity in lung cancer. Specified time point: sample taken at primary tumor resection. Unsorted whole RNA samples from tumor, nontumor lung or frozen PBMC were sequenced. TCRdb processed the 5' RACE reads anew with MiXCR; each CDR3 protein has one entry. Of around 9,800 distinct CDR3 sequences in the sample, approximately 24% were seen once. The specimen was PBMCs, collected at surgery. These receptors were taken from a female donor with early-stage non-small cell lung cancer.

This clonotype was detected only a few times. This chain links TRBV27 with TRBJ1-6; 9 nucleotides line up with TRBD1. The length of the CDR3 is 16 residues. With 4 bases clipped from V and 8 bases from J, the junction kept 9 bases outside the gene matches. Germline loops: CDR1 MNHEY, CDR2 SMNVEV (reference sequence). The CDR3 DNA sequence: TGTGCCAGCAGTTCCTACGAAGGGACAGGGTATTCACCCCTCCACTTT. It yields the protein CASSSYEGTGYSPLHF.

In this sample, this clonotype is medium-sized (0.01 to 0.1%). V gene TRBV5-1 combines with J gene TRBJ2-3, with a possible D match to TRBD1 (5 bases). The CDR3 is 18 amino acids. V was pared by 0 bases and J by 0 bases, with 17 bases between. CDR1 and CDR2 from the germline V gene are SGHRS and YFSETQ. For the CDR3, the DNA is TGCGCCAGCAGCTTGGGGCAGGGCACTTCTTCTAGCACAGATACGCAGTATTTT. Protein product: CASSLGQGTSSSTDTQYF.

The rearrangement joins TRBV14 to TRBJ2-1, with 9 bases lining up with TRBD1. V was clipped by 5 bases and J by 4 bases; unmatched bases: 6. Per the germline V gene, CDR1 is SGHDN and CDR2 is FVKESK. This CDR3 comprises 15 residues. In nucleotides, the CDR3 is TGTGCCAGCAGCATGTCGACAGGGGGATACAATGAGCAGTTCTTC. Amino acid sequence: CASSMSTGGYNEQFF.

The CDR3 spells CASSEGAGGGQETQYF. The CDR3 bases are TGTGCCAGCAGTGAAGGGGCCGGCGGGGGGCAAGAGACCCAGTACTTC. The chain has TRBV25-1 and TRBJ2-5, with TRBD2 matching 8 bases. CDR1 MGHDK and CDR2 SYGVNS come from the germline V gene. The V segment lost 2 bases and the J segment 2 bases; nucleotides outside the gene matches: 7. This CDR3 has 16 residues.

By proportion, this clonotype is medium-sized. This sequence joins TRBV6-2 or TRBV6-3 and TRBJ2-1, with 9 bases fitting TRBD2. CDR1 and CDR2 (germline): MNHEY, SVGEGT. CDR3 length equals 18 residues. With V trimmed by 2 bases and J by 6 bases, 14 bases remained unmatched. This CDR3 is CASSYLLGGGRDFNEQFF. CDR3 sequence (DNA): TGTGCCAGCAGTTACCTCCTAGGAGGCGGGAGGGACTTCAATGAGCAGTTCTTC.

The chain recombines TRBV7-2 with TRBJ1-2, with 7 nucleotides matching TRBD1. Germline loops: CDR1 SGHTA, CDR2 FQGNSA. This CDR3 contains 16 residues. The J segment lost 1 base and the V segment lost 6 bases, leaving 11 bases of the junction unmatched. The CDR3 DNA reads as TGTGCCAGCAGTAGGGGGGACAGCAGCCATAACTATGGCTACACCTTC. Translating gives CASSRGDSSHNYGYTF.

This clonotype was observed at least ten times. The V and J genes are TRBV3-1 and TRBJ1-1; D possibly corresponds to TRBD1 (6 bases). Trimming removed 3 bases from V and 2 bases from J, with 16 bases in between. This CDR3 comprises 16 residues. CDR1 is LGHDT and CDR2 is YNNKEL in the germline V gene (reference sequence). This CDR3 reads CASSQLQGLVNTEAFF. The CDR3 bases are TGTGCCAGCAGCCAGCTACAGGGATTGGTTAACACTGAAGCTTTCTTT.

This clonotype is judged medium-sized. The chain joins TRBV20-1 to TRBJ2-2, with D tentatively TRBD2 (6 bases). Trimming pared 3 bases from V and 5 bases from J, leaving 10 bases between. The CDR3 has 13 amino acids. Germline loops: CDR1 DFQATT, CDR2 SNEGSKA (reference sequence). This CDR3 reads CSASRLATGELFF. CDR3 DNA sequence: TGCAGTGCTAGTCGCCTAGCGACCGGGGAGCTGTTTTTT.

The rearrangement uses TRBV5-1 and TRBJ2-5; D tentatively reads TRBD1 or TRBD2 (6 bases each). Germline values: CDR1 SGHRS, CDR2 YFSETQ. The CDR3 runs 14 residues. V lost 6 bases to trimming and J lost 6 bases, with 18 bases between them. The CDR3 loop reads CASTGGGTSKTQYF. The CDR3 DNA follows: TGCGCCAGCACTGGGGGCGGGACGAGTAAGACCCAGTACTTC.

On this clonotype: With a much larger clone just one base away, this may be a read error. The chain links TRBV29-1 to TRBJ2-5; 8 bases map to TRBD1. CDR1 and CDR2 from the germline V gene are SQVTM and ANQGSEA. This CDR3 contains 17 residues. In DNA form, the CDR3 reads TGCAGCGTGGCTGGGACAGGATTTTTGGGGGTAAAAGAGACCCGGTACTTC. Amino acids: CSVAGTGFLGVKETRYF.

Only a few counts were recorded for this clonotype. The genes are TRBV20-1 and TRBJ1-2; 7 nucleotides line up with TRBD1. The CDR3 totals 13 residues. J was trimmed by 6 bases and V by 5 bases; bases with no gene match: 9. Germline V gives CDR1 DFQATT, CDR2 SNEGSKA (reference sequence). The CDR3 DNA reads TGCAGTGCTTCTGGGACAGTACTTGATGGCTACACCTTC. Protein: CSASGTVLDGYTF.

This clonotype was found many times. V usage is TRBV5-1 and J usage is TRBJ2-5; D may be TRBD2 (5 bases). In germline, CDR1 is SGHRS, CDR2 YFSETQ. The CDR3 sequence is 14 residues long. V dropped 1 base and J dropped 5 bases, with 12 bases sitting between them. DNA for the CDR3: TGCGCCAGCAGCTTGCAAGTGGGAGCTGAGACCCAGTACTTC. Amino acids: CASSLQVGAETQYF.

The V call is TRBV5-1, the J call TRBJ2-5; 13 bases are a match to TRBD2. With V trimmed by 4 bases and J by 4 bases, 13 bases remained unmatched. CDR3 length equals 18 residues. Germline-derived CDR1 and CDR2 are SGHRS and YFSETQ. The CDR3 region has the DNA TGCGCCAGCAGCCCCTTCGGACTAGCGGGAGCTCGAGGAGAGACCCAGTACTTC. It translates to CASSPFGLAGARGETQYF.

The CDR3: CASSSGGGPQETQYF. For the CDR3, the DNA is TGTGCCAGCAGCTCCGGCGGGGGGCCCCAAGAGACCCAGTACTTC. The genes are TRBV7-7 and TRBJ2-5, with 8 bases matching TRBD2. Unmatched junction bases numbered 5, after V lost 4 bases and J lost 1 base. Germline CDR1 SSHAT, CDR2 FNYEAQ (reference sequence). CDR3 length: 15 residues.

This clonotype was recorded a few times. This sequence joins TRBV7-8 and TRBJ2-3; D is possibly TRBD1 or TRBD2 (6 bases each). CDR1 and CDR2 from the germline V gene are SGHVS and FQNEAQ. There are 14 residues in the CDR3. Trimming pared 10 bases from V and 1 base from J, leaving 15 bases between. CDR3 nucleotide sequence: TGTGCCAACACTAAGGGGGGTCGCACAGATACGCAGTATTTT. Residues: CANTKGGRTDTQYF.

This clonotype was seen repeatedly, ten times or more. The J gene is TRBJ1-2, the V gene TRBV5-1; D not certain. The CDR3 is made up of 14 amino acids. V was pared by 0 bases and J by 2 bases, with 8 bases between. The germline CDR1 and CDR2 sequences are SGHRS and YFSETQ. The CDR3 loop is CASSLESANYGYTF. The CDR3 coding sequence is TGCGCCAGCAGCTTGGAATCGGCGAACTATGGCTACACCTTC.

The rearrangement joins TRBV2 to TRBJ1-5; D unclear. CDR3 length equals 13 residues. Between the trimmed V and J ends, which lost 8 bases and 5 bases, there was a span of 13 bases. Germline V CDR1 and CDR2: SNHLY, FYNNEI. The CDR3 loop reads CASASNLDQPQHF. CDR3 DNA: TGTGCCAGCGCCTCTAATCTAGATCAGCCCCAGCATTTT. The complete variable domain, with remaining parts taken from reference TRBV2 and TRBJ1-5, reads EPEVTQTPSHQVTQMGQEVILRCVPISNHLYFYWYRQILGQKVEFLVSFYNNEISEKSEIFDDQFSVERPDGSNFTLKIRSTKLEDSAMYFCASASNLDQPQHFGDGTRLSIL.

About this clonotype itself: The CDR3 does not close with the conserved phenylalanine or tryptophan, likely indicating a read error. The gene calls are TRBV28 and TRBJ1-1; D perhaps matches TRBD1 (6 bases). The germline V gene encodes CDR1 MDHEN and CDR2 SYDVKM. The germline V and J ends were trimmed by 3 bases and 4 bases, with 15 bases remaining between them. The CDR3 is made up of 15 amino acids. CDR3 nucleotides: TGTGCCAGCAGTTTGGGGGCGGCGACGGTCACTGAAGCTTTCTCT. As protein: CASSLGAATVTEAFS.